This T cell receptor (beta chain) was retrieved from a study of cytomegalovirus exposure and HLA in healthy donors. V dropped 6 bases and J dropped 7 bases, with 12 bases sitting between them. In germline, CDR1 is KGHSH, CDR2 LQKENI. This CDR3 is 12 amino acids long. This clone has a handful of counts. Primers: 60 Vbeta forward and 13 Jbeta reverse. Profiling relied on immunoSEQ multiplex PCR, and the TCRdb table lists in-frame clones only, not all of them. The sample lists approximately 150,000 clones, 65% to 75% occurring once. The receptor was isolated from a human donor in good health. The sample was PBMCs. V is TRBV18 and J is TRBJ1-2; TRBD1 might be the D (5 bases). Here the CDR3 reads CASSPGLAGYTF. The CDR3 DNA follows: TGTGCCAGCTCCCCGGGACTAGCTGGCTACACCTTC. The full variable domain, rest sourced from reference TRBV18 and TRBJ1-2, is NAGVMQNPRHLVRRRGQEARLRCSPMKGHSHVYWYRQLPEEGLKFMVYLQKENIIDESGMPKERFSAEFPKEGPSILRIQQVVRGDSAAYFCASSPGLAGYTFGSGTRLTVV.